This T cell receptor (beta chain) derives from a study of blood T cell repertoires in COVID-19. Profiling relied on immunoSEQ multiplex PCR, and the TCRdb table lists in-frame clones only, not all of them. The repertoire holds about 380,000 clones, with approximately 87% as singletons. The CDR3 spans 13 residues. Trimming shortened V by 4 bases and J by 7 bases, and 14 bases separated the two germline ends. From germline, CDR1 is SGHRS and CDR2 YFSETQ. Participants were aged about 18 to 90 years, lived in 24 US areas, and enrolled virtually. The V gene is TRBV5-1, the J gene TRBJ1-1; D call uncertain. The clonotype comes from a man aged 25 to 40 who had recovered from COVID-19. Sequenced input: PBMCs or T cells enriched from blood (not recorded which). The CDR3 region has the DNA TGCGCCAGCAGCCCCCGGGTGGGTATTGAAGCTTTCTTT. Translated: CASSPRVGIEAFF.